This T cell receptor (beta chain) was sequenced in a study of OX40 agonist ivuxolimab in advanced cancers. Study-level points and caveats: Several nonresponders also turned out to have low normalized T-cell clonal expansion. Doses of 0.1 to 3.0 mg/kg were accompanied by clonal expansion of CD4+ and CD8+ blood T cells by week 6.

Germline-derived CDR1 and CDR2 are MGHRA and YSYEKL. The V gene end was trimmed by 4 bases and the J gene end by 4 bases; junction bases not matched to a gene: 5. This CDR3 has 16 amino acids. Some clones are missing from TCRdb's copy, which holds only in-frame ones; the method was immunoSEQ multiplex PCR. The sample yields 70,000 to 90,000 clones, 84% seen once. Regarding this clone: Antigen specificity is unknown.

The TCR sequence derives from an adult with an advanced solid tumor such as melanoma, head and neck, liver or kidney cancer. The V call is TRBV4-1, the J call TRBJ2-3; 13 bases align to TRBD2. Material: CD4+ or CD8+ T cells sorted from blood, obtained in a trial of the OX40 agonist ivuxolimab. DNA of the CDR3: TGCGCCAGCAGCCCCGGACTAGCGGGAGCGGCAGATACGCAGTATTTT. This translates into CASSPGLAGAADTQYF.